The sequence of this T cell receptor (beta chain) was determined in a study of T cells after yellow fever vaccination. Notes on the study in general: The study noted that FACS-sorted repertoires could contain abundant clonotypes contaminating from the bulk population. Among primary-vaccination clones, most reappeared after the booster, at around 97% for CD4 and about 90% for CD8. The study found a weaker secondary response that peaked faster, day 5 versus 15.

Template-switching 5'RACE yielded the TCR cDNA; a universal primer site and UMIs were added in the process. MiXCR, run by TCRdb on the 5' RACE reads, gives a single entry per CDR3 protein. Of around 530,000 distinct CDR3 sequences listed, around 17% are singletons. This clonotype was counted only a few times. Its antigen is currently unknown. The input for sequencing was PBMCs, taken around 5 days after the first yellow fever vaccination. This TCR derives from a man aged 18 to 29 who received the YFV17D yellow fever vaccine.

The CDR3 coding sequence is TGTGCCAGTAGTCGCGGACAGGGTGATGGCTACACCTTC. Translation: CASSRGQGDGYTF. V gene TRBV19 combines with J gene TRBJ1-2, with 8 bases lining up with TRBD1. Germline CDR1 reads LNHDA; CDR2 reads SQIVND (reference sequence). V was pared by 5 bases and J by 6 bases, with 5 bases of the junction left unmatched. This CDR3 has 13 amino acids.